Listed here are 6 T cell receptor beta chains from one sample, sequenced in a study of cytomegalovirus exposure and HLA in healthy donors. The PCR contained 60 Vbeta and 13 Jbeta primers. This table comes from immunoSEQ multiplex PCR, and its TCRdb copy is limited to in-frame clones, with some not included. Of about 120,000 clones detected, about 75% appear once; the ten largest clones hold about 32%. The sample comprised PBMCs. Receptors were obtained from a man aged 55 to 70 in good health and CMV-seropositive.

V gene TRBV6-4 combines with J gene TRBJ1-6; D might be TRBD1 (5 bases). The CDR3 extends over 15 amino acids. Germline V CDR1 and CDR2: MRHNA, SNTAGT. With 0 bases removed from V and 7 bases from J, the gap between germline ends came to 10 bases. The CDR3 loop reads CASSDSGAPNSPLHF. In nucleotides, the CDR3 is TGTGCCAGCAGTGACTCAGGGGCCCCGAATTCACCCCTCCACTTT.

This rearrangement joins TRBV28 to TRBJ2-7; tentatively, D is TRBD2 (5 bases). Trimming cost V 5 bases and J 7 bases, with 12 bases left between them. This CDR3 region has 12 residues. In germline, CDR1 is MDHEN, CDR2 SYDVKM. In DNA, the CDR3 is TGTGCCAGCAGTAGTGAGCGGTTGGAGCAGTACTTC. Amino acids: CASSSERLEQYF.

This chain links TRBV28 with TRBJ1-2, with TRBD1 matching 8 bases. This CDR3 has 14 amino acids. The junction had 12 bases not matched to a gene; V was cut back by 6 bases and J by 9 bases. The germline gives CDR1 MDHEN, CDR2 SYDVKM. In nucleotides, the CDR3 is TGTGCCAGCAGCCCACGGACAGGGTTGATGCGCTACACCTTC. Its translation is CASSPRTGLMRYTF.

This clone showed up just a few times. The CDR3 DNA reads as TGTGCCAGCAGATTGAAGGGGGATAATTCACCCCTCCACTTT. It specifies CASRLKGDNSPLHF. V gene TRBV7-9 combines with J gene TRBJ1-6, with TRBD1 as a possible D gene (6 bases). The CDR3 covers 14 residues. The V gene lost 6 bases and the J gene lost 5 bases, with 11 bases spanning the gap. CDR1 and CDR2 from the germline V gene are SEHNR and FQNEAQ (reference sequence).

V usage is TRBV5-1 and J usage is TRBJ1-2; 11 positions agree with TRBD1. CDR1 and CDR2 from the germline V gene are SGHRS and YFSETQ. With 2 bases clipped from V and 8 bases from J, the junction kept 8 bases outside the gene matches. This CDR3 is 15 amino acids long. The CDR3 nucleotides read TGCGCCAGCAGCTTCGACCGGGACAGGGGGAACGGCTACACCTTC. Amino acids: CASSFDRDRGNGYTF.

This chain links TRBV11-2 with TRBJ1-2; TRBD1 aligns across 7 bases. J was trimmed by 4 bases and V by 1 base; bases with no gene match: 9. The germline gives CDR1 SGHAT, CDR2 FQNNGV. This CDR3 has 16 residues. This CDR3 reads CASSLGLINRGYGYTF. For the CDR3, the DNA is TGTGCCAGCAGCTTAGGCCTGATTAACAGGGGCTATGGCTACACCTTC.